This T cell receptor (beta chain) was recovered during a study of vaccination and CD4 T cells after COVID-19. Overall study: Samples after vaccination came a median roughly 74 days past dose two, ranging 14 to 241.

Study-wide points: In convalescent patients, a median around 86% of reactive clones appeared only post-vaccination. Although the median of SARS-CoV-2-reactive clonotypes rose from about 20 to 38, the change was not significant. For convalescent patients, 304 of the 307 vaccine-specific clones analyzed were classified as spike mono-reactive.

This clonotype was observed a few times. The antigen remains unidentified. The germline gives CDR1 DFQATT, CDR2 SNEGSKA (reference sequence). With V trimmed by 0 bases and J by 4 bases, 4 bases remained unmatched. CDR3 length: 15 residues. One entry per CDR3 protein, called by TCRdb with MiXCR from the PCR reads. The sample has about 21,000 distinct CDR3 sequences, 50% to 60% seen once. The chain has TRBV20-1 and TRBJ2-5; 11 nucleotides match TRBD2. This material consisted of CD4+ T cells from blood, taken before SARS-CoV-2 vaccination. The receptor comes from a human donor who had recovered from COVID-19. The chain's CDR3 is CSARDSLAGGETQYF. CDR3 bases: TGCAGTGCTAGAGATAGCCTAGCGGGAGGAGAGACCCAGTACTTC.